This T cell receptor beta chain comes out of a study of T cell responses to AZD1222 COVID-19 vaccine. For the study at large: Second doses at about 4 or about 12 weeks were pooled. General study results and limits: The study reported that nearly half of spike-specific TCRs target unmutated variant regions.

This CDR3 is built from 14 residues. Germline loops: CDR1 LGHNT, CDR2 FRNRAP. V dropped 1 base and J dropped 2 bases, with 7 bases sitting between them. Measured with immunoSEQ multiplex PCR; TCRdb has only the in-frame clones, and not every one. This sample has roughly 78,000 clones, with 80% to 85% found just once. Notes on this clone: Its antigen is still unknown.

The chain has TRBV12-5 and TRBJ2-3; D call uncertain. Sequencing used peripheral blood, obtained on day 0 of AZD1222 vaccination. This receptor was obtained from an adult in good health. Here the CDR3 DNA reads TGTGCTAGTGGTTTGGGGCAGCTCACAGATACGCAGTATTTT. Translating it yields CASGLGQLTDTQYF.